Each of the 9 T cell receptor beta chains below was sequenced from the same sample in a study of identical twins. TCRdb re-analysed the 5' RACE reads in MiXCR, keeping a single row per CDR3 protein. The sample shows roughly 350,000 distinct CDR3 sequences, approximately 8.7% of them seen only once. Sequencing was carried out using naive T cells sorted from blood. Source of these receptors: a woman aged 50 to 65 in good health.

The rearrangement uses TRBV12-3 or TRBV12-4 and TRBJ1-1; possibly TRBD1 for D (5 bases). V lost 3 bases, J lost 6 bases, and 11 bases lay in between. The CDR3 extends over 13 amino acids. The CDR3 loop reads CASSLAGPPEAFF. CDR3 bases: TGTGCCAGCAGTTTGGCGGGGCCCCCTGAAGCTTTCTTT.

The J gene is TRBJ1-1, the V gene TRBV15; D not certain. From germline, CDR1 is LNHNV and CDR2 YYDKDF (reference sequence). With 0 bases removed from V and 3 bases from J, the gap between germline ends came to 11 bases. The CDR3 has 15 amino acids. CDR3 DNA sequence: TGTGCCACCAGCAGAGAGGTTGGTTGGGACACTGAAGCTTTCTTT. Its translation is CATSREVGWDTEAFF.

This clonotype was seen ten or more times. V and J are TRBV5-1 and TRBJ2-3, with 9 bases lining up with TRBD1. The junction had 19 bases not matched to a gene; V was cut back by 3 bases and J by 5 bases. The CDR3 is made up of 19 amino acids. Per germline, CDR1 SGHRS and CDR2 YFSETQ. The CDR3 sequence is CASSWRPGTGFLSQDTQYF. The CDR3 coding sequence is TGCGCCAGCAGCTGGAGGCCGGGGACAGGGTTTTTGTCCCAAGATACGCAGTATTTT.

This sequence joins TRBV5-1 and TRBJ1-5, with TRBD1 identical over 7 bases. This CDR3 comprises 14 residues. Germline V gene data show CDR1 as SGHRS and CDR2 as YFSETQ. The V gene end was trimmed by 4 bases and the J gene end by 7 bases; junction bases not matched to a gene: 8. The CDR3 reads CASSPGTEEQPQHF. As DNA, the CDR3 is TGCGCCAGCAGCCCGGGGACAGAGGAACAGCCCCAGCATTTT.

This clonotype has more than one count but fewer than ten. The genes are TRBV10-2 and TRBJ2-7; TRBD1 matches at 10 bases. J gave up 6 bases and V 0 bases, and 8 bases lay outside the gene matches. The CDR3 has 16 residues. Germline V CDR1 and CDR2: WSHSY, SAAADI. CDR3: CASSESRQGAGAEQYF. Written as DNA, the CDR3 is TGCGCCAGCAGTGAGTCGCGACAGGGGGCCGGCGCCGAGCAGTACTTC.

The chain combines TRBV19 with TRBJ2-1; D is unresolved. With 5 bases removed from V and 0 bases from J, the gap between germline ends came to 11 bases. The V gene's germline CDR1 is LNHDA and CDR2 SQIVND (reference sequence). The CDR3 is made up of 15 amino acids. The CDR3 is CASSAPVSSYNEQFF. The DNA for the CDR3 is TGTGCCAGTAGTGCGCCAGTCAGCTCCTACAATGAGCAGTTCTTC.

This chain joins TRBV12-3 or TRBV12-4 and TRBJ1-1; D uncertain. V was trimmed by 2 bases and J by 0 bases, leaving 10 bases between them. This CDR3 region has 15 residues. The DNA for the CDR3 is TGTGCCAGCAGTTTAACTCCGGCAATGAACACTGAAGCTTTCTTT. It is translated as CASSLTPAMNTEAFF.

This clonotype was seen more than once but under ten times. The J gene is TRBJ1-2, the V gene TRBV4-1, with 11 bases lining up with TRBD1. V lost 1 base and J lost 7; bases outside the gene matches: 5. This CDR3 spans 15 amino acids. Looked up from germline, CDR1 is MGHRA and CDR2 is YSYEKL. CDR3 sequence reads: CASSQVGQGALGYTF. The CDR3 DNA follows: TGCGCCAGCAGCCAAGTTGGACAGGGGGCGCTTGGCTACACCTTC.

This clonotype was seen repeatedly, ten times or more. CDR3 protein: CASSQGAGVNTEAFF. The CDR3 region has the DNA TGTGCCAGCAGCCAAGGGGCAGGGGTGAACACTGAAGCTTTCTTT. The rearrangement joins TRBV3-1 to TRBJ1-1; possibly TRBD1 for D (6 bases). CDR1 is LGHDT and CDR2 is YNNKEL in the germline V gene (reference sequence). Trimming stripped 1 base from V and 0 bases from J, with 9 bases between. The CDR3 is 15 residues long.